This T cell receptor beta chain was identified during a study of cytomegalovirus exposure and HLA in healthy donors. The CDR3 spans 16 residues. The V gene lost 3 bases and the J gene lost 1 base, with 15 bases spanning the gap. Per the germline V gene, CDR1 is LNHDA and CDR2 is SQIVND (reference sequence). Measured with immunoSEQ multiplex PCR; TCRdb has only the in-frame clones, and not every one. The sample holds some 60,000 clones, 95% to 96% seen once. Comments on this clone: What it binds is not known.

Broader study findings: Using the classifier, cytomegalovirus status was reportedly diagnosed with high specificity and sensitivity. A later analysis found first-cohort TCR clusters tended to co-occur in the 90 to 150 validation repertoires. It was confirmed in vitro that three of the CMV-associated chains were specific for CMV antigens.

The donors were members of the validation cohort, which comprised 120 subjects and was separate from the first cohort of about 700 subjects. Sample: PBMCs. This rearrangement joins TRBV19 to TRBJ2-5; TRBD1 is a possible D gene (6 bases). This TCR derives from a young man in good health and CMV-seronegative. CDR3 residues: CASSIGRTVVQETQYF. CDR3 nucleotide sequence: TGTGCCAGTAGTATTGGCCGGACAGTAGTCCAAGAGACCCAGTACTTC.